This T cell receptor (beta chain) is drawn from a study of cytomegalovirus exposure and HLA in healthy donors. General study results and limits: Reports showed the classifier diagnosing cytomegalovirus status with high specificity and sensitivity. In an earlier analysis, in about 530 donors, most V segments appeared productive either ~87% or ~30% of the time. Analyses of presence/absence relied on an assumption of roughly uniform sequencing depth across donors.

Note on this clone: The antigen remains unidentified.

The CDR3 runs 13 residues. The germline V gene encodes CDR1 SGHTA and CDR2 FQGNSA. After removal of 4 bases from V and 8 bases from J, the junction contained 5 bases not matched to a gene. With 60 Vbeta and 13 Jbeta primers, the PCR was carried out. Sequencing used immunoSEQ multiplex PCR; TCRdb keeps in-frame clones, though not all of them. The data contain over 130,000 clones, 78% of them singletons. The specimen was PBMCs. J is TRBJ1-5 and V is TRBV7-2, with 7 bases that match TRBD1. The receptor was isolated from a woman aged 40 to 49 in good health and CMV-seropositive. The DNA of the CDR3 is TGTGCCAGCAGCTCCAGGGGGGTCGAGCCCCAGCATTTT. Amino acids: CASSSRGVEPQHF.